These 24 T cell receptor beta chains originate from one sample sequenced in a study of blood T cell repertoires in COVID-19. Clones were read by immunoSEQ multiplex PCR, and TCRdb kept only the in-frame ones, dropping some. The repertoire has around 450,000 clones, about 89% of them found once; the top ten carry 4.3%. Source material: peripheral blood. These receptors were collected from a woman in her twenties or thirties with acute or convalescent COVID-19.

Only a few counts were recorded for this clone. The chain couples TRBV12-3 or TRBV12-4 to TRBJ1-2, with D perhaps TRBD1 (6 bases). The CDR3 sequence is 12 residues long. Trimming took off 6 bases at V and 8 bases at J, with 13 bases between the two ends. This CDR3 reads CASRGGLWGYTF. The CDR3 DNA follows: TGTGCCAGCAGAGGGGGATTGTGGGGCTACACCTTC.

The chain links TRBV5-1 to TRBJ1-3, with D perhaps TRBD1 (6 bases). The CDR3 totals 13 residues. The germline V gene encodes CDR1 SGHRS and CDR2 YFSETQ. V shed 7 bases and J shed 0 bases, with 8 bases lying between them. CDR3 amino acids: CASQQGSGNTIYF. The CDR3 DNA sequence: TGCGCCAGCCAACAGGGCTCTGGAAACACCATATATTTT.

The CDR3 spells CASSPRATSNTEAFF. The CDR3 nucleotides are TGTGCCAGCTCACCACGGGCTACTTCGAACACTGAAGCTTTCTTT. The chain is built from TRBV18 and TRBJ1-1, with D uncertain. The V gene lost 1 base and the J gene lost 1 base, with 10 bases spanning the gap. Germline values: CDR1 KGHSH, CDR2 LQKENI. The CDR3 runs 15 residues.

The V gene is TRBV14, the J gene TRBJ1-3; possible D gene TRBD1, 6 bases. CDR1 and CDR2 from the germline V gene are SGHDN and FVKESK. With 7 bases removed from V and 5 bases from J, the gap between germline ends came to 12 bases. This CDR3 spans 13 amino acids. For the CDR3, the DNA is TGTGCCAGCAAACCGGGACATCGAAACACCATATATTTT. It yields the protein CASKPGHRNTIYF.

This sequence joins TRBV11-2 and TRBJ1-2; 12 positions agree with TRBD1. CDR3 length: 14 amino acids. CDR1 SGHAT and CDR2 FQNNGV come from the germline V gene. After removal of 5 bases from V and 7 bases from J, the junction contained 5 bases not matched to a gene. The CDR3 is CASSTGTGGFGYTF. The CDR3 DNA follows: TGTGCCAGCAGCACCGGGACAGGGGGCTTTGGCTACACCTTC. Full variable domain (missing parts from reference TRBV11-2 and TRBJ1-2): EAGVAQSPRYKIIEKRQSVAFWCNPISGHATLYWYQQILGQGPKLLIQFQNNGVVDDSQLPKDRFSAERLKGVDSTLKIQPAKLEDSAVYLCASSTGTGGFGYTFGSGTRLTVV.

The V and J genes are TRBV6-5 and TRBJ2-5; TRBD1 might be the D (5 bases). Germline loops: CDR1 MNHEY, CDR2 SVGAGI. CDR3 size: 15 residues. The ends were cut back, 6 bases at V and 1 base at J, with 15 bases in the middle. The CDR3, as DNA: TGTGCCAGCAGCCCACTCCGGACAATCCAAGAGACCCAGTACTTC. Protein: CASSPLRTIQETQYF.

The V and J genes are TRBV2 and TRBJ2-5, with no clear D. Trimming cost V 3 bases and J 4 bases, with 12 bases left between them. The germline V gene has CDR1 SNHLY and CDR2 FYNNEI. The CDR3 runs to 14 residues. The CDR3 loop is CASSESLGGETQYF. The CDR3 nucleotides read TGTGCCAGCAGTGAGAGTCTAGGTGGAGAGACCCAGTACTTC.

J is TRBJ2-5 and V is TRBV5-1; 7 nucleotides agree with TRBD1. This CDR3 is 15 amino acids long. Germline V gene sequence: CDR1 SGHRS, CDR2 YFSETQ. After removal of 4 bases from V and 2 bases from J, the junction contained 8 bases not matched to a gene. The CDR3 sequence: CASSTFGTAQETQYF. The DNA for the CDR3 is TGCGCCAGCAGCACCTTTGGGACAGCACAAGAGACCCAGTACTTC. Drawing the rest from reference TRBV5-1 and TRBJ2-5, the complete variable domain is KAGVTQTPRYLIKTRGQQVTLSCSPISGHRSVSWYQQTPGQGLQFLFEYFSETQRNKGNFPGRFSGRQFSNSRSEMNVSTLELGDSALYLCASSTFGTAQETQYFGPGTRLLVL.

This chain links TRBV30 with TRBJ2-3; 11 nucleotides align to TRBD2. With V trimmed by 3 bases and J by 4 bases, 15 bases remained unmatched. Germline values: CDR1 GTSNPN, CDR2 SVGIG (reference sequence). The CDR3 extends over 18 amino acids. The CDR3 is CAWSTSGGIGGNADTQYF. CDR3 sequence (DNA): TGTGCCTGGAGCACTAGCGGGGGCATAGGTGGGAATGCAGATACGCAGTATTTT. Complete variable domain (other parts from reference TRBV30 and TRBJ2-3): SQTIHQWPATLVQPVGSPLSLECTVEGTSNPNLYWYRQAAGRGLQLLFYSVGIGQISSEVPQNLSASRPQDRQFILSSKKLLLSDSGFYLCAWSTSGGIGGNADTQYFGPGTRLTVL.

This chain connects TRBV2 to TRBJ2-2; the D gene is possibly TRBD2 (6 bases). Germline loops: CDR1 SNHLY, CDR2 FYNNEI. This CDR3 contains 14 residues. Trimming removed 6 bases from V and 8 bases from J, with 16 bases in between. Here the CDR3 DNA reads TGTGCCAGCAGAACCCAGGGAGGAGAGGGGGAGCTGTTTTTT. It yields the protein CASRTQGGEGELFF.

The V gene is TRBV9, the J gene TRBJ2-5, with D maybe TRBD1 (6 bases). Trimming removed 0 bases at V and 7 bases at J, with 10 bases between. CDR3 length equals 13 residues. The germline CDR1 and CDR2 sequences are SGDLS and YYNGEE. The DNA for the CDR3 is TGTGCCAGCAGCGTAGTGGGGGCTGGGACCCAGTACTTC. It specifies CASSVVGAGTQYF. The whole variable domain, filled in from reference TRBV9 and TRBJ2-5, reads DSGVTQTPKHLITATGQRVTLRCSPRSGDLSVYWYQQSLDQGLQFLIQYYNGEERAKGNILERFSAQQFPDLHSELNLSSLELGDSALYFCASSVVGAGTQYFGPGTRLLVL.

V usage is TRBV18 and J usage is TRBJ1-4; TRBD1 matches 8 bases. J was trimmed by 8 bases and V by 6 bases; bases with no gene match: 5. The CDR3 extends over 13 amino acids. Germline CDR1 reads KGHSH; CDR2 reads LQKENI. The CDR3 nucleotides read TGTGCCAGCTCGAACGACAGGGGCGAAAAACTGTTTTTT. It codes for CASSNDRGEKLFF.

The chain employs TRBV13 and TRBJ2-7; perhaps TRBD1 as D (6 bases). The V gene lost 4 bases and the J gene lost 7 bases, with 17 bases spanning the gap. This CDR3 region has 14 residues. The V gene's germline CDR1 is PRHDT and CDR2 FYEKMQ (reference sequence). The CDR3 region has the DNA TGTGCCAGCAGCTCGGACAGCCTTGGGCTGGAGCAGTACTTC. Encoded protein: CASSSDSLGLEQYF. The whole variable domain, remainder taken from reference TRBV13 and TRBJ2-7, is AAGVIQSPRHLIKEKRETATLKCYPIPRHDTVYWYQQGPGQDPQFLISFYEKMQSDKGSIPDRFSAQQFSDYHSELNMSSLELGDSALYFCASSSDSLGLEQYFGPGTRLTVT.

The gene calls are TRBV2 and TRBJ1-2; TRBD1 aligns across 8 bases. V gave up 4 bases and J gave up 6 bases; unmatched junction bases: 7. The germline V gene encodes CDR1 SNHLY and CDR2 FYNNEI. The CDR3 totals 14 residues. CDR3 bases: TGTGCCAGCAGTGTAGACAGGGGTAAGGATGGCTACACCTTC. Its translation: CASSVDRGKDGYTF.

J is TRBJ1-5 and V is TRBV12-5; a possible D gene is TRBD1 (6 bases). The V gene's germline CDR1 is LGHNT and CDR2 FRNRAP. The CDR3 is 14 residues long. V lost 7 bases, J lost 4 bases, and 14 bases lay in between. Here the CDR3 reads CASALQGPNQPQHF. In nucleotides, the CDR3 is TGTGCTAGTGCCCTCCAGGGGCCAAATCAGCCCCAGCATTTT.

The chain has TRBV5-1 and TRBJ2-7; TRBD1 aligns across 9 bases. This CDR3 region has 16 residues. Germline V gives CDR1 SGHRS, CDR2 YFSETQ. Losses at the gene ends were 4 bases for V and 1 base for J; bases not matched to a gene: 9. The CDR3 DNA sequence: TGCGCCAGCAGCGTAACCCGGGACAGGGATTCCTACGAGCAGTACTTC. Translated, it gives CASSVTRDRDSYEQYF.

The chain carries TRBV7-3 and TRBJ2-5; the match to TRBD2 covers 9 bases. J was trimmed by 7 bases and V by 5 bases; bases with no gene match: 11. The germline V gene encodes CDR1 SGHTA and CDR2 FQGTGA. This CDR3 comprises 15 residues. The CDR3 DNA sequence: TGTGCCAGCAGCCCCGGGACTAGCAGGGGCGGGACCCAGTACTTC. Protein: CASSPGTSRGGTQYF.

The chain is built from TRBV5-1 and TRBJ1-2, with D maybe TRBD1 (6 bases). Germline values: CDR1 SGHRS, CDR2 YFSETQ. The CDR3 consists of 16 residues. V lost 5 bases to trimming and J lost 2 bases, with 19 bases between them. CDR3 amino acids: CASRGPLQGLNYGYTF. The CDR3 nucleotides are TGCGCCAGCAGGGGACCTCTACAGGGATTAAACTATGGCTACACCTTC.

The chain combines TRBV21-1 with TRBJ1-1; the table's D call TRBD1 went unverified against the DNA. TRBV21-1 is a pseudogene. The CDR3 extends over 15 amino acids. Here the CDR3 DNA reads TGTGCCAGCAGCAAAGGCGGGCAGGGGCGCTGGGACGCTTTCTTT. It translates to CASSKGGQGRWDAFF.

The chain employs TRBV6-1 and TRBJ2-7, with 7 positions matching TRBD1. This CDR3 comprises 15 residues. CDR1 and CDR2 (germline): MNHNS, SASEGT. V gave up 1 base and J gave up 2 bases; unmatched junction bases: 5. This chain's CDR3 is CASSEGQGSTYEQYF. CDR3 DNA sequence: TGTGCCAGCAGTGAAGGACAGGGATCTACCTACGAGCAGTACTTC.

The gene calls are TRBV30 and TRBJ2-7; 7 bases map to TRBD2. This CDR3 is 15 amino acids long. The germline gives CDR1 GTSNPN, CDR2 SVGIG (reference sequence). V shed 3 bases and J 5 bases; nucleotides not matched to a gene: 13. The CDR3 sequence: CAWRGGIRNDHEQYF. In DNA form, the CDR3 reads TGTGCCTGGAGGGGGGGGATCCGAAACGACCACGAGCAGTACTTC. Filled out from reference TRBV30 and TRBJ2-7, the complete variable domain reads SQTIHQWPATLVQPVGSPLSLECTVEGTSNPNLYWYRQAAGRGLQLLFYSVGIGQISSEVPQNLSASRPQDRQFILSSKKLLLSDSGFYLCAWRGGIRNDHEQYFGPGTRLTVT.

This chain uses TRBV4-1 with TRBJ1-2; possibly TRBD1 for D (6 bases). The CDR3 length is 16 residues. Germline V lookup: CDR1 MGHRA, CDR2 YSYEKL. V was clipped by 8 bases and J by 7 bases, with 26 bases between them. The CDR3 here is CASQYGTGGVWGGYTF. The DNA for the CDR3 is TGCGCCAGCCAGTATGGTACGGGGGGCGTTTGGGGTGGCTACACCTTC.

The J gene is TRBJ1-5, the V gene TRBV6-6; D call uncertain. The CDR3 totals 13 residues. V was trimmed by 5 bases and J by 3 bases, leaving 8 bases between them. Germline lookup yields CDR1 MNHNY and CDR2 SVGAGI (reference sequence). The CDR3 DNA follows: TGTGCCAGCAGTGGAGGTTTCAATCAGCCCCAGCATTTT. Residues: CASSGGFNQPQHF.

This chain uses TRBV7-3 with TRBJ2-3, with 10 bases that match TRBD2. This CDR3 is built from 15 residues. Germline values: CDR1 SGHTA, CDR2 FQGTGA. V gave up 5 bases and J gave up 11 bases; unmatched junction bases: 13. CDR3: CASSKSGLAGVEQYF. In DNA form, the CDR3 reads TGTGCCAGCAGCAAAAGCGGGCTAGCGGGGGTGGAGCAGTATTTT.